Listed here is a single T cell receptor (beta chain). The record originates from a study of technical replicates of blood from several donors. Assay: immunoSEQ multiplex PCR; the TCRdb copy retains only in-frame clones and omits some. The sample contains just under 100,000 clones, about 95% of which appear only once. V lost 1 base, J lost 4 bases, and 11 bases lay in between. Germline V CDR1 and CDR2: SGHAT, FQNNGV. This CDR3 has 15 residues. The receptor was isolated from a human donor in good health. The sequencing sample was made of T cells isolated from PBMCs. The rearrangement uses TRBV11-2 and TRBJ2-1, with a weak D call TRBD1 (5 bases). CDR3 in amino acids: CASSLGTGPYNEQFF. The CDR3 DNA is TGTGCCAGCAGCTTAGGTACAGGCCCTTACAATGAGCAGTTCTTC.